This TCR beta chain was found in a study of cytomegalovirus exposure and HLA in healthy donors. V lost 5 bases and J lost 0; bases outside the gene matches: 6. CDR3 length: 16 amino acids. Germline V gene sequence: CDR1 SSHAT, CDR2 FNYEAQ (reference sequence). Study-level results: Across donors, most TCRs were seen rarely, yet some public ones were widespread. One variant, a missense change in DCLRE1C, was linked in a later analysis to TCR beta V- and J-gene trimming.

Use of 60 Vbeta and 13 Jbeta primers characterized the PCR. Data came from immunoSEQ multiplex PCR; TCRdb stores just in-frame clones and leaves some out. Seen here are 150,000 to 200,000 clones, around 77% observed once, and the top ten hold 1.3% to 1.5%. Concerning this clone: What it binds is not known.

The chain joins TRBV7-7 to TRBJ1-3, with TRBD1 matching over 8 bases. The sequencing input was PBMCs. The sequence came from a man aged 55 to 70 in good health and CMV-seronegative. CDR3: CASSAGQGGSGNTIYF. CDR3 nucleotides: TGTGCCAGCAGCGCCGGACAGGGAGGCTCTGGAAACACCATATATTTT.